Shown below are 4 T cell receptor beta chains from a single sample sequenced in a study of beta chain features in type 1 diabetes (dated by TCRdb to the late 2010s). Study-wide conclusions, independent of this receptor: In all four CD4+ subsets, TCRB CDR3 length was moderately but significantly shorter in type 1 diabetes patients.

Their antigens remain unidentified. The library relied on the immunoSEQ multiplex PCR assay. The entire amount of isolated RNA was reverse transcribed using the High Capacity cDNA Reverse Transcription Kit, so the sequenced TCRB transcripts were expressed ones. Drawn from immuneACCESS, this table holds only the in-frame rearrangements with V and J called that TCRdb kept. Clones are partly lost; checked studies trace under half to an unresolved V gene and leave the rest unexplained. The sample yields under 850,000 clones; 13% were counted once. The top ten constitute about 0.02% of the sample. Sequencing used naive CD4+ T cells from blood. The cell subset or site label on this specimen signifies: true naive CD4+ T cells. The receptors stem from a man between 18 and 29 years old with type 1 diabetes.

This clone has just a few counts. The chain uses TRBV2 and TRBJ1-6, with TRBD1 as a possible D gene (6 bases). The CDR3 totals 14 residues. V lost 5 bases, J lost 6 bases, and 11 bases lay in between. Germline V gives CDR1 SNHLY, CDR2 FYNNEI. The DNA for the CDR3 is TGTGCCAGCAGTCCTGGACAGATTAATTCACCCCTCCACTTT. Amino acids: CASSPGQINSPLHF. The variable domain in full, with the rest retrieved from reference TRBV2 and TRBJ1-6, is EPEVTQTPSHQVTQMGQEVILRCVPISNHLYFYWYRQILGQKVEFLVSFYNNEISEKSEIFDDQFSVERPDGSNFTLKIRSTKLEDSAMYFCASSPGQINSPLHFGNGTRLTVT.

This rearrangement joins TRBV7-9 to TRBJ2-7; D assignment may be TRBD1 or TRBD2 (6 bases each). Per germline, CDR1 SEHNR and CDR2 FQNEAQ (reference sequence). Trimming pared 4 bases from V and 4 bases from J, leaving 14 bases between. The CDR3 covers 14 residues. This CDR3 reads CASSSQGGRYEQYF. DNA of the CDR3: TGTGCCAGCAGCTCTCAAGGGGGGCGGTACGAGCAGTACTTC.

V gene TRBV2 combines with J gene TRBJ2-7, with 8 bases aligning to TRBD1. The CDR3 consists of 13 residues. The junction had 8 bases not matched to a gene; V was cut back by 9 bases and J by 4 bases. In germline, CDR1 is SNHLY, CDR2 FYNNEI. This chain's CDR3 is CASFRDRRYEQYF. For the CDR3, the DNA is TGTGCCAGTTTCCGGGACAGGCGGTACGAGCAGTACTTC.

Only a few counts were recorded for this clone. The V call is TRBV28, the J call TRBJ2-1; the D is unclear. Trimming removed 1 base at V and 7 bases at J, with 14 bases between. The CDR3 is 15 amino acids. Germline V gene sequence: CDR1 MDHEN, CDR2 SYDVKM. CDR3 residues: CASSLSANLRNEQFF. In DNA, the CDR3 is TGTGCCAGCAGTTTATCTGCCAATCTTCGGAATGAGCAGTTCTTC.